This entry concerns a single TCR beta chain. Its specificity is not known. Regarding time point: pretreatment peripheral blood. The CDR3 is made up of 18 amino acids. CDR1 and CDR2 (germline): SGHNT, YYREEE (reference sequence). Germline trimming cut 5 bases from V and 1 base from J; bases unmatched to any gene: 9. The sample belongs to a study of PD-L1 blockade in urothelial cancer. Study overall: In terms of prior chemotherapy, patients had received 0 to 3 regimens. Investigators checked blood 3 weeks (second dose) and 6 weeks after treatment start. Findings and limits, study-wide: Below-median pretreatment blood TCR clonality predicted better survival. Patients with durable benefit had greater blood expansion of tumor-associated TCR clones 3 weeks into treatment.

The assay was immunoSEQ multiplex PCR, and TCRdb's table has in-frame clones only and misses some. The table records 60,000 to 70,000 clones, approximately 80% of them present only once. This specimen consisted of PBMCs, obtained around atezolizumab (anti-PD-L1) treatment. The genes are TRBV5-4 and TRBJ2-6; 10 bases map to TRBD1. The sequence was obtained from a man between 65 and 85 years old with urothelial cancer. The CDR3 DNA reads TGTGCCAGCAGTCACGGGACAGGGGTCCAATCTGGGGCCAACGTCCTGACTTTC. The encoded protein is CASSHGTGVQSGANVLTF.